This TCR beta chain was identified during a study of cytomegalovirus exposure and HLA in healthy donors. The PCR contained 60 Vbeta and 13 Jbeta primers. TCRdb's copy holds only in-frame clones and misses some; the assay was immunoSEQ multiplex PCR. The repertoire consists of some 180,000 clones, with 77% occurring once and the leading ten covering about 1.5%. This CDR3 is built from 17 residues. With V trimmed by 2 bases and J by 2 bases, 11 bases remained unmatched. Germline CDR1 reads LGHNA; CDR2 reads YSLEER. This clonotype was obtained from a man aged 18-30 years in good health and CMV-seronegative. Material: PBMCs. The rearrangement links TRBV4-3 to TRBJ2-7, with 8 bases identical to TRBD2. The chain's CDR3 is CASSQSAASGFAYEQYF. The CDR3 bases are TGCGCCAGCAGCCAATCAGCGGCTAGCGGGTTCGCCTACGAGCAGTACTTC.